These 32 T cell receptor beta chains were sequenced from one sample in a study of T cell responses to AZD1222 COVID-19 vaccine. Produced via immunoSEQ multiplex PCR; TCRdb's table is partial and in-frame only. The table shows 110,000 to 150,000 clones, with about 94% occurring only once. The specimen was peripheral blood, collected on day 0 of AZD1222 vaccination. These receptors originate from an adult in good health.

This chain links TRBV30 with TRBJ2-7; 8 nucleotides agree with TRBD2. V dropped 8 bases and J dropped 4; count of bases not matched to a gene: 7. Germline CDR1 reads GTSNPN; CDR2 reads SVGIG (reference sequence). The CDR3 is 12 residues long. The CDR3 DNA is TGTGCCACTGGGACTAGGGCATACGAGCAGTACTTC. This translates into CATGTRAYEQYF.

The chain joins TRBV7-3 to TRBJ2-7, with unresolved D. Trimming removed 1 base at V and 0 bases at J, with 10 bases between. CDR1 and CDR2 (germline): SGHTA, FQGTGA. This CDR3 region has 15 residues. CDR3 region: CASSLRPESSYEQYF. The CDR3 DNA follows: TGTGCCAGCAGCTTAAGGCCCGAGAGCTCCTACGAGCAGTACTTC.

This chain uses TRBV7-2 with TRBJ2-5; 8 bases fit TRBD2. CDR1 is SGHTA, CDR2 FQGNSA, per germline. This CDR3 is 15 amino acids long. The trim removed 2 bases at V and 2 bases at J, leaving 4 bases unmatched. In DNA form, the CDR3 reads TGTGCCAGCAGCTTATTTACTAGCGGACAAGAGACCCAGTACTTC. It codes for CASSLFTSGQETQYF.

V gene TRBV30 combines with J gene TRBJ1-5; D is undetermined. V shed 0 bases and J shed 4 bases, with 10 bases lying between them. Per the germline V gene, CDR1 is GTSNPN and CDR2 is SVGIG (reference sequence). CDR3 length: 14 residues. The CDR3 nucleotides are TGTGCCTGGAGTGTTGGGCAGTTTAATCAGCCCCAGCATTTT. It translates to CAWSVGQFNQPQHF.

CDR3 region: CASSLASPYEQYF. CDR3 sequence (DNA): TGTGCCAGCAGCTTAGCCAGCCCGTACGAGCAGTACTTC. V gene TRBV13 combines with J gene TRBJ2-7; unclear D gene. V was pared by 1 base and J by 4 bases, with 8 bases between. This CDR3 region has 13 residues. The germline CDR1 and CDR2 sequences are PRHDT and FYEKMQ (reference sequence).

The chain is built from TRBV11-3 and TRBJ2-7; D might be TRBD1 (5 bases). Per the germline V gene, CDR1 is SGHNT and CDR2 is YENEEA. The CDR3 contains 13 residues. The V gene lost 3 bases and the J gene lost 6 bases, with 12 bases spanning the gap. The CDR3 DNA follows: TGTGCCAGCAGCTTTCAGGGATCCCGCGAGCAGTACTTC. This codes for CASSFQGSREQYF.

The chain is built from TRBV18 and TRBJ1-3; weak D call: TRBD1 (5 bases). CDR1 is KGHSH and CDR2 is LQKENI in the germline V gene. Between the trimmed V and J ends, which lost 0 bases and 4 bases, there was a span of 13 bases. The CDR3 sequence is 16 residues long. The CDR3 sequence is CASSPPRGARGNTIYF. For the CDR3, the DNA is TGTGCCAGCTCACCACCGAGAGGGGCGAGGGGAAACACCATATATTTT.

The gene calls are TRBV3-1 (or the pseudogene TRBV3-2) and TRBJ2-1; 7 bases are a match to TRBD2. The V gene end was trimmed by 4 bases and the J gene end by 7 bases; junction bases not matched to a gene: 7. The CDR3 totals 14 residues. Germline-derived CDR1 and CDR2 are LGHDT and YNNKEL (reference sequence). The CDR3 sequence is CASSPGLHTNEQFF. CDR3 DNA: TGTGCCAGCAGCCCGGGACTACACACGAATGAGCAGTTCTTC.

The chain couples TRBV28 to TRBJ2-7; no reliable D call. CDR3 length: 15 amino acids. V lost 6 bases and J lost 9, with 24 bases in between. Germline V gene lookup returns CDR1 MDHEN and CDR2 SYDVKM. As DNA, the CDR3 is TGTGCCAGCAGCCTGGACGGATCCTTCCGCGTCGGGCAGTACTTC. This sequence encodes CASSLDGSFRVGQYF.

This clone was recorded only once. CDR3 amino acids: CASGLTSGRIDEQFF. The DNA of the CDR3 is TGTGCCAGCGGATTGACTAGCGGGAGGATAGATGAGCAGTTCTTC. The rearrangement uses TRBV6-5 and TRBJ2-1; 13 bases are a match to TRBD2. The CDR3 runs 15 residues. The trim removed 8 bases at V and 8 bases at J, leaving 9 bases unmatched. Germline V CDR1 and CDR2: MNHEY, SVGAGI.

The chain uses TRBV6-5 and TRBJ1-3, with TRBD1 matching over 7 bases. Germline-derived CDR1 and CDR2 are MNHEY and SVGAGI. J gave up 2 bases and V 2 bases, and 3 bases lay outside the gene matches. The CDR3 is made up of 15 amino acids. The CDR3 DNA reads as TGTGCCAGCAGTTACGCACAGGGGACTGGAAACACCATATATTTT. It specifies CASSYAQGTGNTIYF.

Only a few counts were recorded for this clone. The genes are TRBV5-4 and TRBJ2-1; TRBD2 aligns across 13 bases. The J segment lost 7 bases and the V segment lost 7 bases, leaving 8 bases of the junction unmatched. This CDR3 has 15 residues. Germline loops: CDR1 SGHNT, CDR2 YYREEE (reference sequence). CDR3 nucleotides: TGTGCCAGCCGTTTACTAGCGGGAGGGCCTAATGAGCAGTTCTTC. Amino acid sequence: CASRLLAGGPNEQFF.

This CDR3 is CSASQGPRGNTIYF. CDR3 DNA sequence: TGCAGTGCTAGTCAGGGACCTCGAGGAAACACCATATATTTT. V is TRBV20-1 and J is TRBJ1-3; possibly TRBD1 for D (5 bases). Germline V lookup: CDR1 DFQATT, CDR2 SNEGSKA (reference sequence). V was clipped by 3 bases and J by 4 bases, with 13 bases between them. This CDR3 spans 14 amino acids.

The V gene is TRBV19, the J gene TRBJ1-1; unclear D gene. Trimming pared 3 bases from V and 0 bases from J, leaving 2 bases between. The CDR3 has 12 residues. Germline CDR1 LNHDA, CDR2 SQIVND (reference sequence). The CDR3 here is CASSMLNTEAFF. In nucleotides, the CDR3 is TGTGCCAGTAGTATGTTGAACACTGAAGCTTTCTTT.

This clone was detected once. The chain is built from TRBV18 and TRBJ1-4; D remains unclear. The CDR3 is made up of 16 amino acids. CDR1 is KGHSH, CDR2 LQKENI, per germline. The V and J ends lost 5 bases and 0 bases respectively, with 13 bases between them. The CDR3 here is CASSSFQKATNEKLFF. In nucleotides, the CDR3 is TGTGCCAGCTCAAGTTTCCAGAAAGCAACTAATGAAAAACTGTTTTTT.

The chain employs TRBV11-2 and TRBJ1-2; 10 nucleotides agree with TRBD1. The CDR3 is made up of 15 amino acids. The V segment lost 6 bases and the J segment 2 bases; nucleotides outside the gene matches: 6. Germline CDR1 SGHAT, CDR2 FQNNGV. The CDR3 reads CASSSGTGANYGYTF. CDR3 in DNA: TGTGCCAGCAGTTCCGGGACAGGGGCCAACTATGGCTACACCTTC.

The chain carries TRBV2 and TRBJ2-3; D tentatively fits TRBD1 or TRBD2 (7 bases each). The CDR3 totals 14 residues. Germline V gives CDR1 SNHLY, CDR2 FYNNEI. The ends were cut back, 8 bases at V and 4 bases at J, with 16 bases in the middle. The CDR3 loop reads CASWEGARADTQYF. The CDR3 bases are TGTGCCAGCTGGGAGGGGGCCAGAGCAGATACGCAGTATTTT.

The chain combines TRBV6-5 with TRBJ2-3; D may match TRBD1 or TRBD2 (5 bases each). The CDR3 loop spans 16 amino acids. V was trimmed by 2 bases and J by 5 bases, leaving 17 bases between them. Germline CDR1 reads MNHEY; CDR2 reads SVGAGI. CDR3 in DNA: TGTGCCAGCAGTTACGGCTGGACTGCCCAGGGAGATACGCAGTATTTT. Protein: CASSYGWTAQGDTQYF.

The V call is TRBV15, the J call TRBJ1-2, with D possibly matching TRBD1 (6 bases). V was trimmed by 3 bases and J by 4 bases, leaving 18 bases between them. The CDR3 contains 16 residues. Germline V gives CDR1 LNHNV, CDR2 YYDKDF (reference sequence). The CDR3: CATSSGSAGDLYGYTF. CDR3 coding DNA: TGTGCCACCAGCAGCGGTTCGGCAGGGGACCTCTATGGCTACACCTTC.

V and J are TRBV5-1 and TRBJ2-7, with D maybe TRBD1 (6 bases). The CDR3 runs 15 residues. V was clipped by 7 bases and J by 4 bases, with 21 bases between them. Germline CDR1 is SGHRS and CDR2 is YFSETQ. The CDR3: CASGWWGRFRYEQYF. CDR3 bases: TGCGCCAGCGGGTGGTGGGGGCGTTTCCGATACGAGCAGTACTTC.

This CDR3 is CASSLGGGITYNEQFF. CDR3 sequence (DNA): TGTGCCAGCAGCTTAGGAGGCGGGATTACCTACAATGAGCAGTTCTTC. This chain links TRBV11-3 with TRBJ2-1, with a weak D call TRBD2 (6 bases). Germline assignment: CDR1 SGHNT and CDR2 YENEEA. The CDR3 consists of 16 residues. V dropped 1 base and J dropped 2 bases, with 12 bases sitting between them.

This clone was picked up one time. The J gene is TRBJ2-7, the V gene TRBV27, with no clear D. The CDR3 has 16 amino acids. Trimming cost V 8 bases and J 0 bases, with 20 bases left between them. Germline loops: CDR1 MNHEY, CDR2 SMNVEV (reference sequence). The CDR3: CASGHLGIAPSYEQYF. CDR3 DNA: TGTGCCAGCGGCCACTTAGGGATTGCCCCCTCCTACGAGCAGTACTTC.

This chain joins TRBV5-4 and TRBJ2-5; 12 positions agree with TRBD2. Germline V CDR1 and CDR2: SGHNT, YYREEE (reference sequence). Unmatched junction bases numbered 5, after V lost 3 bases and J lost 5 bases. CDR3 length: 15 amino acids. The chain's CDR3 is CASSSLAGGTETQYF. The DNA of the CDR3 is TGTGCCAGCAGCTCCCTAGCGGGAGGGACGGAGACCCAGTACTTC.

This sequence joins TRBV6-1 and TRBJ1-1; 8 bases fit TRBD1. The V gene end was trimmed by 5 bases and the J gene end by 4 bases; junction bases not matched to a gene: 3. In germline, CDR1 is MNHNS, CDR2 SASEGT. The CDR3 runs 13 residues. The CDR3 sequence: CASSQGAFTEAFF. CDR3 sequence (DNA): TGTGCCAGCAGTCAGGGGGCCTTCACTGAAGCTTTCTTT.

The rearrangement links TRBV5-1 to TRBJ1-5; 9 bases are a match to TRBD1. V lost 0 bases to trimming and J lost 6 bases; unmatched junction nucleotides: 4. CDR3 length equals 15 residues. Germline V CDR1 and CDR2: SGHRS, YFSETQ. CDR3 bases: TGCGCCAGCAGCTTGGACAGGGGGCAGGGTCAGCCCCAGCATTTT. Amino acid sequence: CASSLDRGQGQPQHF.

The chain has TRBV19 and TRBJ2-1, with TRBD1 as a possible D gene (6 bases). CDR3 length: 15 amino acids. V was clipped by 9 bases and J by 0 bases, with 15 bases between them. CDR1 LNHDA and CDR2 SQIVND come from the germline V gene (reference sequence). The CDR3 region has the DNA TGTGCCAGCTCAGGGGATCCGAGCTCCTACAATGAGCAGTTCTTC. It specifies CASSGDPSSYNEQFF.

The genes are TRBV5-1 and TRBJ2-7, with a weak D call TRBD1 (6 bases). Trimming left V 9 bases short and J 5 bases short, with 18 bases between. This CDR3 comprises 13 residues. CDR1 and CDR2 (germline): SGHRS, YFSETQ. For the CDR3, the DNA is TGCGCCAACACAGGGAACGGTAAGGACGAGCAGTACTTC. This translates into CANTGNGKDEQYF.

V is TRBV24-1 and J is TRBJ1-2, with TRBD1 matching 10 bases. Looked up from germline, CDR1 is KGHDR and CDR2 is SFDVKD. J gave up 8 bases and V 4 bases, and 9 bases lay outside the gene matches. The CDR3 loop spans 15 amino acids. CDR3 sequence reads: CATSDGTGTGDGYTF. The CDR3 coding sequence is TGTGCCACCAGTGACGGAACCGGGACAGGGGACGGCTACACCTTC.

The rearrangement joins TRBV6-2 or TRBV6-3 to TRBJ1-2, with D uncertain. CDR3 length: 16 residues. V was cut by 6 bases and J by 0 bases, with 17 bases left in between. Germline V CDR1 and CDR2: MNHEY, SVGEGT. The CDR3 nucleotides read TGTGCCAGCAGCCGAAAAGGAGACGCAACTAACTATGGCTACACCTTC. The encoded protein is CASSRKGDATNYGYTF.

This clone was seen only once. This chain connects TRBV6-5 to TRBJ1-2; TRBD1 is a possible D gene (6 bases). Trimming left V 0 bases short and J 6 bases short, with 17 bases between. This CDR3 is built from 16 residues. The V gene's germline CDR1 is MNHEY and CDR2 SVGAGI. In DNA, the CDR3 is TGTGCCAGCAGTTACTCCGGGGGCCAGGCAGGCGATGGCTACACCTTC. Translated, it gives CASSYSGGQAGDGYTF.

The V call is TRBV12-3 or TRBV12-4, the J call TRBJ2-7; TRBD1 matches 7 bases. The J segment lost 7 bases and the V segment lost 6 bases, leaving 9 bases of the junction unmatched. The CDR3 is made up of 13 amino acids. CDR3 bases: TGTGCCAGCAGCACGACAGGGTGGTGGGAGCAGTACTTC. This gives the protein CASSTTGWWEQYF.

The chain couples TRBV3-1 (or the pseudogene TRBV3-2) to TRBJ1-2; 9 bases are shared with TRBD1. There are 12 residues in the CDR3. Germline V gene lookup returns CDR1 LGHDT and CDR2 YNNKEL (reference sequence). V gave up 3 bases and J gave up 7 bases; unmatched junction bases: 0. The CDR3 loop is CASSQGQGGYTF. As DNA, the CDR3 is TGTGCCAGCAGCCAGGGACAGGGTGGCTACACCTTC.